Listed here are 32 T cell receptor beta chains from one sample, sequenced in a study of metastatic and nonmetastatic thyroid tumors. TCRdb re-processed the PCR reads through MiXCR. In the table there are over 15,000 clones, around 29% of which are singletons. None of the patients had undergone any treatment ahead of thyroid surgery. The sequencing sample was made of blood. Source of these receptors: a female donor with papillary thyroid cancer or a benign thyroid nodule (not recorded which). Some clones in this sample may be carry-over from other donors' samples.

Relative to its sample, this clone is medium-sized. The chain couples TRBV12-3 or TRBV12-4 to TRBJ1-1; D might be TRBD1 (5 bases). The CDR3 runs 15 residues. The V and J ends lost 5 bases and 4 bases respectively, with 17 bases between them. CDR3 residues: CASSPRGRGGTEAFF. The CDR3 DNA sequence: TGTGCCAGCAGTCCTCGGGGGAGGGGAGGCACTGAAGCTTTCTTT.

The chain uses TRBV7-9 and TRBJ2-5, with 9 nucleotides matching TRBD1. Per the germline V gene, CDR1 is SEHNR and CDR2 is FQNEAQ (reference sequence). The CDR3 spans 16 residues. V dropped 2 bases and J dropped 6; count of bases not matched to a gene: 10. CDR3 nucleotides: TGTGCCAGCAGCTTATTCCCGGGACAGGGCAGAAAGACCCAGTACTTC. Amino acids: CASSLFPGQGRKTQYF.

In its sample, this clone was seen many times. The V gene is TRBV3-1, the J gene TRBJ2-1; unclear D gene. This CDR3 has 14 residues. The V end was cut by 2 bases, the J end by 6 bases, with 11 bases between. The germline CDR1 and CDR2 sequences are LGHDT and YNNKEL (reference sequence). The CDR3 coding sequence is TGTGCCAGCAGCCAAACCTCCAAAGGCAATGAGCAGTTCTTC. Its protein product is CASSQTSKGNEQFF.

The sample holds many counts of this clone. The chain employs TRBV20-1 and TRBJ2-3; D unclear. The CDR3 runs to 13 residues. Germline assignment: CDR1 DFQATT and CDR2 SNEGSKA (reference sequence). Trimming stripped 4 bases from V and 4 bases from J, with 12 bases between. The CDR3 nucleotides read TGCAGTGCTAACAAAGGGAAAGCAGATACGCAGTATTTT. This codes for CSANKGKADTQYF.

CDR3 sequence: CAWTEPRVGTDTQYF. The CDR3 DNA follows: TGTGCCTGGACCGAACCCCGAGTGGGTACAGATACGCAGTATTTT. The J gene is TRBJ2-3, the V gene TRBV30; D is undetermined. CDR3 size: 15 residues. The germline V and J ends were trimmed by 4 bases and 3 bases, with 17 bases remaining between them. Germline CDR1 reads GTSNPN; CDR2 reads SVGIG (reference sequence).

J is TRBJ1-2 and V is TRBV7-6; 9 positions agree with TRBD1. Per the germline V gene, CDR1 is SGHVS and CDR2 is FNYEAQ. V gave up 5 bases and J gave up 5 bases; unmatched junction bases: 15. The CDR3 has 17 residues. CDR3 in amino acids: CASSPWGSGQGEYGYTF. The CDR3 nucleotides read TGTGCCAGCAGCCCGTGGGGGTCGGGACAGGGAGAGTATGGCTACACCTTC.

This clone has ten or more counts. The chain links TRBV7-3 to TRBJ1-2, with no clear D. The CDR3 has 9 residues. The V gene lost 5 bases and the J gene lost 13 bases, with 8 bases spanning the gap. CDR1 and CDR2 (germline): SGHTA, FQGTGA. CDR3 amino acids: CASSPPPTF. The CDR3 region has the DNA TGTGCCAGCAGCCCCCCCCCCACCTTC.

This clone is medium-sized in the sample. Other DNA variants within this sample encode the same CDR3. V and J are TRBV10-3 and TRBJ1-5, with a possible D match to TRBD1 (5 bases). This CDR3 is 14 amino acids long. Trimming cost V 8 bases and J 0 bases, with 11 bases left between them. Germline V gene lookup returns CDR1 ENHRY and CDR2 SYGVKD. In DNA, the CDR3 is TGTGCCATCGGGACCGGTGATAGCAATCAGCCCCAGCATTTT. Its translation is CAIGTGDSNQPQHF.

This clone is classed as medium-sized. The chain employs TRBV9 and TRBJ1-1; D is uncertain. The CDR3 totals 14 residues. Germline V lookup: CDR1 SGDLS, CDR2 YYNGEE. With 0 bases removed from V and 8 bases from J, the gap between germline ends came to 14 bases. The CDR3 coding sequence is TGTGCCAGCAGCGTAGAGTGGCTCGGGGAGGAAGCTTTCTTT. Translated, it gives CASSVEWLGEEAFF.

This chain uses TRBV20-1 with TRBJ2-2; 11 bases fit TRBD2. The CDR3 runs to 14 residues. Germline CDR1 is DFQATT and CDR2 is SNEGSKA (reference sequence). V trimming: 6 bases; J trimming: 5 bases; junction bases outside the gene matches: 5. CDR3 in amino acids: CSARWTSGTGELFF. The CDR3 bases are TGCAGTGCCCGATGGACTAGCGGGACCGGGGAGCTGTTTTTT.

This clone is termed medium-sized. The DNA of the CDR3 is TGTGCCAGCAGGGGGACTTACAATCAGCCCCAGCATTTT. This codes for CASRGTYNQPQHF. This sequence joins TRBV2 and TRBJ1-5; a possible D gene is TRBD1 (5 bases). The CDR3 runs 13 residues. V gave up 6 bases and J gave up 3 bases, with 9 bases separating them. Germline V lookup: CDR1 SNHLY, CDR2 FYNNEI.

This clone was counted between two and nine times. The gene calls are TRBV10-3 and TRBJ2-1, with TRBD2 as a possible D gene (7 bases). Looked up from germline, CDR1 is ENHRY and CDR2 is SYGVKD. V dropped 6 bases and J dropped 6 bases, with 18 bases sitting between them. The CDR3 consists of 15 residues. CDR3 nucleotides: TGTGCCATCAGCCCCGGGGGGCCGTTAGTCAATGAGCAGTTCTTC. This sequence encodes CAISPGGPLVNEQFF.

This clone was seen repeatedly, ten times or more. The V call is TRBV19, the J call TRBJ2-4, with a possible D match to TRBD2 (6 bases). The CDR3 is made up of 16 amino acids. V was shortened by 5 bases and J by 3 bases, with 17 bases between the two germline ends. The germline gives CDR1 LNHDA, CDR2 SQIVND (reference sequence). The CDR3 protein is CASSPGDSKGKNIQYF. DNA for the CDR3: TGTGCCAGTAGTCCCGGGGACTCTAAAGGCAAAAACATTCAGTACTTC.

This clone has a handful of counts. This chain uses TRBV12-3 or TRBV12-4 with TRBJ2-3, with D perhaps being TRBD1 or TRBD2 (6 bases each). The CDR3 length is 12 residues. The V and J ends lost 5 bases and 6 bases respectively, with 9 bases between them. CDR3 bases: TGTGCCAGCAGTCGAGGGGGGGATACGCAGTATTTT. Its protein product is CASSRGGDTQYF.

By share, this clone ranks as medium-sized. This rearrangement joins TRBV6-1 to TRBJ2-1; no clear D gene. Trimming left V 6 bases short and J 1 base short, with 7 bases between. From germline, CDR1 is MNHNS and CDR2 SASEGT. There are 13 residues in the CDR3. The CDR3 coding sequence is TGTGCCAGCAGCCGTCAGTCCTACAATGAGCAGTTCTTC. Amino acid sequence: CASSRQSYNEQFF.

V and J are TRBV2 and TRBJ1-2; no reliable D call. This CDR3 has 13 residues. Trimming cost V 6 bases and J 4 bases, with 12 bases left between them. Germline values: CDR1 SNHLY, CDR2 FYNNEI. CDR3 protein: CASSPGRSYGYTF. The CDR3 DNA sequence: TGTGCCAGCAGCCCGGGGAGGAGCTATGGCTACACCTTC.

This clone is labeled as medium-sized. The rearrangement links TRBV6-1 to TRBJ1-5; no clear D gene. CDR3 size: 14 residues. Germline lookup yields CDR1 MNHNS and CDR2 SASEGT. Trimming removed 2 bases from V and 1 base from J, with 6 bases in between. The CDR3, as DNA: TGTGCCAGCAGTGAATTGGGGAGCAATCAGCCCCAGCATTTT. Residues: CASSELGSNQPQHF.

V and J are TRBV6-2 or TRBV6-3 and TRBJ2-5; tentative D call: TRBD2 (6 bases). V was cut by 0 bases and J by 5 bases, with 16 bases left in between. This CDR3 has 16 amino acids. CDR1 MNHEY and CDR2 SVGEGT come from the germline V gene. The CDR3 reads CASSYSEGEGRETQYF. CDR3 nucleotide sequence: TGTGCCAGCAGTTACTCGGAGGGAGAGGGAAGGGAGACCCAGTACTTC.

Within the sample, this clone is medium-sized. The gene calls are TRBV3-1 and TRBJ2-7; tentatively, D is TRBD2 (6 bases). Trimming pared 2 bases from V and 2 bases from J, leaving 13 bases between. The CDR3 loop spans 15 amino acids. Per the germline V gene, CDR1 is LGHDT and CDR2 is YNNKEL (reference sequence). Here the CDR3 reads CASSQSERAAYEQYF. The CDR3 nucleotides read TGTGCCAGCAGCCAATCTGAGCGGGCGGCCTACGAGCAGTACTTC.

The rearrangement links TRBV19 to TRBJ2-7; D possibly corresponds to TRBD1 (7 bases). Germline V CDR1 and CDR2: LNHDA, SQIVND (reference sequence). CDR3 size: 15 residues. V was shortened by 3 bases and J by 4 bases, with 16 bases between the two germline ends. The CDR3 nucleotides read TGTGCCAGTAGTATCGTGGCAGGGGGAGGATACGAGCAGTACTTC. Its translation: CASSIVAGGGYEQYF.

To note about this clone: A junction end diverges from the germline sequence, so it may reflect a read error. This chain connects TRBV11-2 to TRBJ2-7; a weak D match, TRBD1 (5 bases). The CDR3 sequence is 17 residues long. Germline values: CDR1 SGHAT, CDR2 FQNNGV. CDR3 region: CPSSSTVTDCASYEQYF. DNA of the CDR3: TGTCCCAGCAGCTCCACCGTGACAGATTGTGCAAGTTACGAGCAGTACTTC.

This clone came up a few times. The rearrangement uses TRBV7-6 and TRBJ1-2; D may be TRBD1 (6 bases). The CDR3 loop spans 13 amino acids. Trimming pared 3 bases from V and 6 bases from J, leaving 11 bases between. Germline loops: CDR1 SGHVS, CDR2 FNYEAQ. This CDR3 reads CASSLGTSHGYTF. The CDR3 region has the DNA TGTGCCAGCAGCTTGGGGACATCACATGGCTACACCTTC.

By its share, this clone is medium-sized (0.01 to 0.1%). This chain connects TRBV27 to TRBJ2-7; tentatively, D is TRBD2 (5 bases). The CDR3 runs to 13 residues. The V and J ends lost 6 bases and 3 bases respectively, with 12 bases between them. Germline CDR1 MNHEY, CDR2 SMNVEV (reference sequence). The CDR3 protein is CASSQVAGYEQYF. As DNA, the CDR3 is TGTGCCAGCAGCCAGGTTGCGGGCTACGAGCAGTACTTC.

The V and J genes are TRBV18 and TRBJ1-1; a possible D gene is TRBD1 (5 bases). The germline V and J ends were trimmed by 1 base and 6 bases, with 9 bases remaining between them. In germline, CDR1 is KGHSH, CDR2 LQKENI. The CDR3 loop spans 13 amino acids. The CDR3 reads CASSPQAGAEAFF. The DNA of the CDR3 is TGTGCCAGCTCACCACAGGCGGGGGCTGAAGCTTTCTTT.

In this sample, this clone is medium-sized. The same CDR3 also results from other DNA sequences found in this sample. This sequence joins TRBV20-1 and TRBJ2-7; 8 bases agree with TRBD1. Looked up from germline, CDR1 is DFQATT and CDR2 is SNEGSKA (reference sequence). The V gene end was trimmed by 3 bases and the J gene end by 5 bases; junction bases not matched to a gene: 6. This CDR3 comprises 13 residues. CDR3 bases: TGCAGTGCTAGTAGGACAGGGAGTAACGAGCAGTACTTC. It codes for CSASRTGSNEQYF.

This clone counts as medium-sized. The chain combines TRBV6-1 with TRBJ2-6, with D possibly matching TRBD1 (6 bases). The ends were cut back, 6 bases at V and 2 bases at J, with 14 bases in the middle. This CDR3 region has 16 residues. Germline V gives CDR1 MNHNS, CDR2 SASEGT. Here the CDR3 reads CASRDYRVPGANVLTF. The DNA for the CDR3 is TGTGCCAGCAGAGATTACAGGGTACCTGGGGCCAACGTCCTGACTTTC.

By its share, this clone is medium-sized. This chain links TRBV6-2 or TRBV6-3 with TRBJ2-7, with D unresolved. Germline CDR1 is MNHEY and CDR2 is SVGEGT. The V end lost 6 bases, the J end lost 3 bases, and 12 bases lay between the germline ends. The CDR3 extends over 13 amino acids. CDR3 nucleotides: TGTGCCAGCAGGACGGACGTACACTACGAGCAGTACTTC. It yields the protein CASRTDVHYEQYF.

This clone is labeled medium-sized. CDR3 in DNA: TGTGCCAGTAGGATGGACAGGGGATTTTACAATGAGCAGTTCTTC. Encoded protein: CASRMDRGFYNEQFF. This chain connects TRBV19 to TRBJ2-1; 9 bases map to TRBD1. CDR3 length: 15 residues. Germline loops: CDR1 LNHDA, CDR2 SQIVND (reference sequence). J lost 4 bases, V lost 6 bases, and 7 bases had no gene match.

The chain links TRBV20-1 to TRBJ2-3; a possible D gene is TRBD2 (5 bases). The V gene's germline CDR1 is DFQATT and CDR2 SNEGSKA (reference sequence). The V end lost 3 bases, the J end lost 4 bases, and 14 bases lay between the germline ends. CDR3 length: 14 residues. The CDR3 loop reads CSASTRSWADTQYF. CDR3 nucleotide sequence: TGCAGTGCTAGCACTAGGAGTTGGGCAGATACGCAGTATTTT.

This clone occurred a few times. The V gene is TRBV30, the J gene TRBJ1-6; D unclear. Germline CDR1 GTSNPN, CDR2 SVGIG (reference sequence). V was cut by 4 bases and J by 0 bases, with 4 bases left in between. This CDR3 comprises 13 residues. The CDR3 DNA sequence: TGTGCCTGGACGGGCTCCTATAATTCACCCCTCCACTTT. Translated: CAWTGSYNSPLHF.

With respect to this clone: An end of the junction does not agree with germline; a read error may underlie this. The V call is TRBV20-1, the J call TRBJ1-1; D ambiguous. The CDR3 has 16 amino acids. Germline lookup yields CDR1 DFQATT and CDR2 SNEGSKA (reference sequence). Written as DNA, the CDR3 is TGCAGTACTAGTTTGCCGGGAACAAATATGAACACTGAAGCTTTCTTT. This sequence encodes CSTSLPGTNMNTEAFF.

This clone is medium-sized by share. Other DNA sequences of this sample code for an identical CDR3. This rearrangement joins TRBV7-2 to TRBJ2-7; the match to TRBD2 covers 9 bases. The J segment lost 3 bases and the V segment lost 4 bases, leaving 4 bases of the junction unmatched. The CDR3 is 14 residues long. In germline, CDR1 is SGHTA, CDR2 FQGNSA. CDR3 sequence (DNA): TGTGCCAGCAGCTCCCCGACTAGCGGCTACGAGCAGTACTTC. Translating it yields CASSSPTSGYEQYF.